One sample yielded the 9 T cell receptor beta chains listed below, sequenced in a study of circulating tumor DNA in untreated peripheral T-cell lymphoma. The assay was immunoSEQ multiplex PCR, and TCRdb's table has in-frame clones only and misses some. This repertoire shows just over 6,500 clones, 60% to 80% found once; its top ten account for 55%. Material for sequencing was tumor tissue. These receptors originate from a human donor with peripheral T-cell lymphoma.

The chain combines TRBV11-1 with TRBJ2-5, with no clear D. Trimming took 5 bases from V and 2 from J, leaving 12 bases between them. The CDR3 sequence is 14 residues long. CDR1 SGHAT and CDR2 FQDESV come from the germline V gene (reference sequence). This chain's CDR3 is CASSPNYGQETQYF. The CDR3 DNA reads TGTGCCAGCAGCCCTAACTATGGACAAGAGACCCAGTACTTC.

This clone was recorded only once. The chain recombines TRBV10-2 with TRBJ1-1, with no clear D. Germline CDR1 is WSHSY and CDR2 is SAAADI. The CDR3 contains 13 residues. Trimming removed 1 base from V and 5 bases from J, with 8 bases in between. As DNA, the CDR3 is TGCGCCAGCAGTGAGTTCGGAGTGACTGAAGCTTTCTTT. It translates to CASSEFGVTEAFF.

This chain connects TRBV28 to TRBJ1-4, with a weak D call TRBD1 (5 bases). Germline CDR1 reads MDHEN; CDR2 reads SYDVKM. The CDR3 totals 14 residues. V was trimmed by 3 bases and J by 7 bases, leaving 12 bases between them. For the CDR3, the DNA is TGTGCCAGCAGTTTTCCCCGCAGGGCTGAAAAACTGTTTTTT. Translating it yields CASSFPRRAEKLFF.

The chain employs TRBV7-6 and TRBJ2-7, with D hard to call. This CDR3 region has 15 residues. The germline CDR1 and CDR2 sequences are SGHVS and FNYEAQ. V was pared by 0 bases and J by 4 bases, with 13 bases between. The CDR3 is CASSLAHGAQYEQYF. CDR3 DNA sequence: TGTGCCAGCAGCTTAGCCCACGGAGCCCAATACGAGCAGTACTTC.

The rearrangement joins TRBV6-9 to TRBJ2-3; D unclear. CDR3 size: 13 residues. Trimming stripped 10 bases from V and 5 bases from J, with 16 bases between. The germline gives CDR1 MNHGY, CDR2 SVAAGI. For the CDR3, the DNA is TGTGCCATCGCAGACTGGAGAATAGATACGCAGTATTTT. This encodes CAIADWRIDTQYF.

The V call is TRBV6-8, the J call TRBJ2-5; perhaps TRBD2 as D (6 bases). CDR3 length: 14 residues. V was cut by 2 bases and J by 2 bases, with 9 bases left in between. Germline CDR1 and CDR2: MNHGY and SAAAGT. CDR3 sequence (DNA): TGTGCCAGCAGTTACGGCGGGGAGCAAGAGACCCAGTACTTC. It translates to CASSYGGEQETQYF.

The rearrangement links TRBV29-1 to TRBJ1-1; 7 bases agree with TRBD1. Germline CDR1 and CDR2: SQVTM and ANQGSEA. The trim removed 6 bases at V and 0 bases at J, leaving 7 bases unmatched. CDR3 length equals 14 residues. The CDR3, as DNA: TGCAGCGTGACGGGACAGATCATGAACACTGAAGCTTTCTTT. It is translated as CSVTGQIMNTEAFF.

The table lists this clone with a few counts. CDR3 nucleotide sequence: TGCGCGGTCAGGGGATTATACAATGAGCAGTTCTTC. It codes for CAVRGLYNEQFF. The chain links TRBV29-1 to TRBJ2-1; D may be TRBD1 (6 bases). Germline assignment: CDR1 SQVTM and CDR2 ANQGSEA. The CDR3 consists of 12 residues.

This chain uses TRBV29-1 with TRBJ2-2; D ambiguous. This CDR3 is built from 13 residues. Trimming took 3 bases from V and 2 from J, leaving 7 bases between them. Germline V CDR1 and CDR2: SQVTM, ANQGSEA. CDR3 bases: TGCAGCGTTGAGAGGCCAAACACCGGGGAGCTGTTTTTT. Protein product: CSVERPNTGELFF.